A selection of T cell receptor beta chains follows, all from one sample in a study of T cells in Graves' hyperthyroidism and ophthalmopathy. TCRdb re-called the multiplex PCR reads with MiXCR, one entry per CDR3 protein. The data show hundreds of thousands of distinct CDR3 sequences, more than 12% seen once. The sequencing sample was made of blood. Source of these receptors: a woman aged 45-65 years with Graves' ophthalmopathy. Both conserved end residues are part of each CDR3. A D gene is named only where the DNA matches it firmly. Size tells how often a clone was seen (once, few, many) or the class of an expanded clone, and some rows leave it out.

abundance	v_gene	d_gene	j_gene	len	CDR3aa	CDR3nt
many	TRBV2	NA	TRBJ2-1	13	CASIAEFYNEQFF	TGTGCCAGCATAGCGGAGTTCTACAATGAGCAGTTCTTC
NA	TRBV7-2	TRBD1	TRBJ1-6	16	CASSPINRGYNSPLHF	TGTGCCAGCAGCCCGATTAACAGGGGTTATAATTCACCCCTCCACTTT
few	TRBV4-3	TRBD2	TRBJ2-7	15	CASSQREGRVNEQYF	TGCGCCAGCAGCCAGCGGGAGGGCCGTGTTAACGAGCAGTACTTC
many	TRBV28	NA	TRBJ2-7	15	CASSYNQGARGEQYF	TGTGCCAGCAGTTACAATCAGGGGGCGCGGGGGGAGCAGTACTTC
NA	TRBV12-3/TRBV12-4	TRBD1	TRBJ2-1	15	CASSSGTETYNEQFF	TGTGCCAGCAGCTCCGGGACAGAAACCTACAATGAGCAGTTCTTC
NA	TRBV28	NA	TRBJ1-2	13	CASSFIRQYGYTF	TGTGCCAGCAGTTTCATCCGGCAATATGGCTACACCTTC
many	TRBV7-9	NA	TRBJ1-1	11	CASYLNTEAFF	TGTGCCAGCTATCTGAACACTGAAGCTTTCTTT
many	TRBV7-9	TRBD2	TRBJ2-1	16	CASSIGLAGGFREQFF	TGTGCCAGCAGCATCGGTTTAGCGGGAGGCTTTAGGGAGCAGTTCTTC
few	TRBV5-8	NA	TRBJ2-3	16	CASSPEGEAVGNTQYF	TGTGCCAGCAGCCCGGAGGGGGAGGCTGTTGGGAATACGCAGTATTTT
many	TRBV9	NA	TRBJ2-1	14	CASSVNSAYNEQFF	TGTGCCAGCAGCGTAAACAGCGCCTACAATGAGCAGTTCTTC
many	TRBV11-2	NA	TRBJ2-2	15	CASSFGTRSSGELFF	TGTGCCAGCAGCTTCGGTACTAGAAGTTCGGGGGAGCTGTTTTTT
many	TRBV30	NA	TRBJ2-1	12	CAWSPNRDEQFF	TGTGCCTGGAGCCCTAACAGGGATGAGCAGTTCTTC
NA	TRBV4-1	NA	TRBJ2-2	16	CASSQDRAVNTGELFF	TGCGCCAGCAGCCAAGATAGGGCAGTAAACACCGGGGAGCTGTTTTTT
many	TRBV7-6	NA	TRBJ2-7	14	CASSSYPGRYEQYF	TGTGCCAGCAGCTCTTATCCGGGACGCTACGAGCAGTACTTC
few	TRBV5-5	TRBD1	TRBJ2-7	14	CASSFRDSAYEQYF	TGTGCCAGCAGCTTCCGGGACAGTGCTTACGAGCAGTACTTC
many	TRBV5-5	NA	TRBJ1-1	15	CASSSLGAMNTEAFF	TGTGCCAGCAGCTCCTTGGGCGCGATGAACACTGAAGCTTTCTTT
many	TRBV7-9	NA	TRBJ1-1	12	CASSLAVVEAFF	TGTGCCAGCAGCTTAGCGGTAGTTGAAGCTTTCTTT
many	TRBV11-2	TRBD2	TRBJ2-7	15	CASSILGGRSSEQYF	TGTGCCAGCAGCATCCTAGGCGGGAGATCCTCCGAGCAGTACTTC
many	TRBV28	TRBD1	TRBJ2-1	15	CASSTPGTGSNEQFF	TGTGCCAGCAGTACACCCGGGACAGGGAGCAATGAGCAGTTCTTC
many	TRBV11-2	TRBD2	TRBJ2-3	17	CASSPSTSGRGTDTQYF	TGTGCCAGCAGCCCAAGCACTAGCGGGAGAGGCACAGATACGCAGTATTTT
many	TRBV29-1	TRBD1	TRBJ2-7	13	CSGTTGDPYEQYF	TGCAGCGGGACGACAGGGGACCCCTACGAGCAGTACTTC
many	TRBV28	NA	TRBJ2-3	16	CASSLFLAEGTDTQYF	TGTGCCAGCAGTTTATTCTTAGCGGAGGGCACAGATACGCAGTATTTT
NA	TRBV5-1	TRBD2	TRBJ2-3	15	CASRRGGVSTDTQYF	TGCGCCAGCAGGCGGGGGGGCGTTAGCACAGATACGCAGTATTTT
many	TRBV7-9	NA	TRBJ2-1	12	CASSFYDNEQFF	TGTGCCAGCAGCTTCTATGACAATGAGCAGTTCTTC
many	TRBV7-9	TRBD1	TRBJ2-5	15	CASSPNTGGQETQYF	TGTGCCAGCAGCCCAAATACAGGGGGCCAAGAGACCCAGTACTTC
few	TRBV7-7	TRBD2	TRBJ2-7	15	CAFDQGTSGMREQYF	TGTGCTTTCGACCAGGGGACTAGCGGGATGCGAGAGCAGTACTTC
many	TRBV6-2/TRBV6-3	TRBD1	TRBJ1-1	14	CARNRGQFRTEAFF	TGTGCCAGAAACAGGGGGCAATTTCGCACTGAAGCTTTCTTT
NA	TRBV20-1	TRBD1	TRBJ1-5	15	CSARHPRTGVQPQHF	TGCAGTGCTAGACACCCCCGGACAGGGGTTCAGCCCCAGCATTTT
few	TRBV4-3	TRBD1	TRBJ2-7	16	CASSQDRTGDSYEQYF	TGCGCCAGCAGCCAAGATCGAACAGGGGACTCCTACGAGCAGTACTTC
many	TRBV7-9	TRBD2	TRBJ2-1	15	CASTPGGGPYNEQFF	TGTGCCAGCACCCCTGGGGGAGGGCCGTACAATGAGCAGTTCTTC
few	TRBV7-9	NA	TRBJ2-5	15	CASSLGDGIRETQYF	TGTGCCAGCAGCTTGGGAGACGGGATACGGGAGACCCAGTACTTC
many	TRBV28	NA	TRBJ1-1	11	CVTRMNTEAFF	TGTGTGACCCGAATGAACACTGAAGCTTTCTTT
few	TRBV28	TRBD1	TRBJ2-2	16	CASTGLGQGAIGELFF	TGTGCCAGCACCGGACTTGGACAGGGGGCAATCGGGGAGCTGTTTTTT
NA	TRBV5-1	TRBD2	TRBJ2-1	15	CASSFRTSGMVEQFF	TGCGCCAGCAGCTTTCGGACTAGCGGGATGGTTGAGCAGTTCTTC
NA	TRBV4-2	TRBD2	TRBJ2-3	16	CASSQGVAGGLDTQYF	TGTGCCAGCAGCCAAGGAGTAGCGGGAGGGTTGGATACGCAGTATTTT
few	TRBV2	NA	TRBJ2-7	13	CASSNREYYVQYF	TGTGCCAGCAGTAACCGGGAGTACTACGTGCAGTACTTC
many	TRBV25-1	TRBD1	TRBJ2-7	17	CASSEFRGQGRSHEQYF	TGTGCCAGCAGTGAATTCCGGGGACAGGGTCGTAGCCACGAGCAGTACTTC
few	TRBV29-1	NA	TRBJ2-1	14	CSVVLRDRYNEQFF	TGCAGCGTTGTTTTGCGGGACCGCTACAATGAGCAGTTCTTC
many	TRBV7-2	TRBD2	TRBJ2-5	17	CASSFVRTSGRKETQYF	TGTGCCAGCAGCTTTGTTAGGACTAGCGGGAGGAAAGAGACCCAGTACTTC
many	TRBV6-2/TRBV6-3	TRBD2	TRBJ2-2	18	CASQSSRLAGGGTGELFF	TGTGCCAGCCAATCCTCTCGACTAGCGGGAGGTGGGACCGGGGAGCTGTTTTTT
many	TRBV4-1	NA	TRBJ2-7	15	CASSQDRGTAYEQYF	TGCGCCAGCAGCCAAGATCGCGGCACAGCCTACGAGCAGTACTTC
NA	TRBV27	NA	TRBJ1-1	15	CASIPVSRKNTEAFF	TGTGCCAGCATCCCCGTTTCCCGCAAGAACACTGAAGCTTTCTTT
NA	TRBV5-5	NA	TRBJ1-3	17	CASSPGAPGYSGNTIYF	TGTGCCAGCAGCCCGGGGGCCCCAGGGTACTCTGGAAACACCATATATTTT
few	TRBV19	NA	TRBJ2-7	14	CASSMSGGQYEQYF	TGTGCCAGTAGTATGAGCGGAGGGCAATACGAGCAGTACTTC
many	TRBV3-1	NA	TRBJ1-1	14	CASSRAGEGTEAFF	TGTGCCAGCAGCCGGGCAGGGGAGGGGACTGAAGCTTTCTTT
many	TRBV12-3/TRBV12-4	NA	TRBJ2-5	17	CASSFQTGTRYQETQYF	TGTGCCAGCAGTTTCCAAACCGGGACAAGGTACCAAGAGACCCAGTACTTC
NA	TRBV20-1	NA	TRBJ2-5	12	CSASGEQETQYF	TGCAGTGCTAGCGGAGAACAAGAGACCCAGTACTTC
many	TRBV28	NA	TRBJ1-5	14	CASSFSGRNQPQHF	TGTGCCAGCAGTTTTTCGGGGAGGAATCAGCCCCAGCATTTT